These T cell receptor beta chains were read from a single sample in a study of post-analysis software for immune sequencing data. TCRdb analysed the PCR reads with MiXCR anew, one entry per CDR3 protein. The repertoire consists of approximately 770,000 distinct CDR3 sequences, with about half occurring once and the leading ten covering over 4.5%. Sequencing used blood. Receptors were obtained from a girl between 10 and 17 years old with multiple sclerosis. The CDR3 runs from the conserved cysteine through the conserved F or W. The D gene is left open where the match is weak. Only some rows state a clone size, as once, few, many or a class for expanded clones.

size | D | length | J | V | CDR3 | DNA
NA | TRBD2 | 17 | TRBJ2-3 | TRBV7-2 | CASSLGTSGSSRDTQYF | TGTGCCAGCAGCTTAGGGACTAGCGGGAGTTCACGAGATACGCAGTATTTT
NA | TRBD2 | 20 | TRBJ2-1 | TRBV24-1 | CATSDSGLGLAALKEHEQFF | TGTGCCACCAGTGATTCAGGATTGGGACTAGCGGCCCTAAAGGAGCATGAGCAGTTCTTC
NA | NA | 13 | TRBJ2-5 | TRBV11-2 | CASSAEWQETQYF | TGTGCCAGCAGCGCGGAGTGGCAAGAGACCCAGTACTTC
NA | TRBD2 | 16 | TRBJ2-1 | TRBV4-2 | CASSREGAGGAGEQFF | TGTGCCAGCAGCCGAGAGGGCGCGGGAGGGGCCGGTGAGCAGTTCTTC
NA | TRBD1 | 15 | TRBJ1-5 | TRBV5-5 | CASSTDRGLNQPQHF | TGTGCCAGCAGCACTGACAGGGGGCTTAATCAGCCCCAGCATTTT
NA | NA | 13 | TRBJ1-4 | TRBV20-1 | CSAKVGANEKLFF | TGCAGTGCTAAAGTTGGGGCTAATGAAAAACTGTTTTTT
NA | TRBD2 | 16 | TRBJ2-1 | TRBV5-5 | CASSSGLGSTYNEQFF | TGTGCCAGCAGTTCCGGACTAGGTAGTACCTACAATGAGCAGTTCTTC
few | NA | 12 | TRBJ2-5 | TRBV29-1 | CSVEDNQETQYF | TGCAGCGTCGAAGACAACCAAGAGACCCAGTACTTC
NA | TRBD1 | 14 | TRBJ2-5 | TRBV10-3 | CAIGVGQGQETQYF | TGTGCCATCGGTGTGGGACAGGGGCAAGAGACCCAGTACTTC
NA | TRBD1 | 15 | TRBJ2-6 | TRBV5-1 | CASSNRGGGANVLTF | TGCGCCAGCAGCAACAGGGGCGGTGGGGCCAACGTCCTGACTTTC
NA | TRBD1 | 14 | TRBJ1-2 | TRBV6-6 | CASRTRDRLYGYTF | TGTGCCAGCAGAACCCGGGACAGACTATATGGCTACACCTTC
NA | TRBD2 | 15 | TRBJ2-7 | TRBV7-6 | CASSPQREGTYEQYF | TGTGCCAGCAGCCCCCAGCGGGAGGGTACCTACGAGCAGTACTTC
NA | NA | 17 | TRBJ2-3 | TRBV7-9 | CASSLGGWATITDTQYF | TGTGCCAGCAGCTTAGGGGGCTGGGCGACGATCACTGATACGCAGTATTTT
many | NA | 14 | TRBJ2-7 | TRBV7-9 | CASSSDRSSYEQYF | TGTGCCAGCAGTTCCGACCGCAGCTCCTACGAGCAGTACTTC
NA | NA | 11 | TRBJ2-1 | TRBV28 | CAGGYGYEQFF | TGTGCGGGGGGATACGGGTATGAGCAGTTCTTC
NA | NA | 13 | TRBJ2-5 | TRBV20-1 | CSASTWAQETQYF | TGCAGTGCTAGTACTTGGGCCCAAGAGACCCAGTACTTC
NA | TRBD1 | 16 | TRBJ1-5 | TRBV4-2 | CASSQEGQGANQPQHF | TGTGCCAGCAGCCAAGAGGGACAGGGGGCGAATCAGCCCCAGCATTTT
NA | NA | 16 | TRBJ1-4 | TRBV12-3/TRBV12-4 | CASSFSRRGENEKLFF | TGTGCCAGCAGTTTTTCTCGGCGGGGGGAAAATGAAAAACTGTTTTTT
NA | NA | 17 | TRBJ2-2 | TRBV3-1 | CASSQAHAGKDTGELFF | TGTGCCAGCAGCCAAGCCCATGCCGGGAAAGACACCGGGGAGCTGTTTTTT
NA | NA | 14 | TRBJ2-7 | TRBV20-1 | CSARELPKLYEQYF | TGCAGTGCTAGAGAGCTCCCCAAGCTCTACGAGCAGTACTTC
few | NA | 13 | TRBJ2-7 | TRBV12-3/TRBV12-4 | CASRLGRSYEQYF | TGTGCCAGCAGGCTGGGACGGTCCTACGAGCAGTACTTC
NA | TRBD2 | 16 | TRBJ2-7 | TRBV12-3/TRBV12-4 | CASSLPGGLATYEQYF | TGTGCCAGCAGTTTACCTGGGGGACTAGCGACCTACGAGCAGTACTTC
NA | NA | 14 | TRBJ2-4 | TRBV28 | CASSFRGASYGQYF | TGTGCCAGCAGTTTTAGGGGGGCCTCCTACGGGCAGTACTTC
NA | NA | 17 | TRBJ2-4 | TRBV10-2 | CASSASEGAPAKNIQYF | TGCGCCAGCAGTGCCTCGGAGGGGGCGCCGGCCAAAAACATTCAGTACTTC
many | NA | 15 | TRBJ2-7 | TRBV20-1 | CSARDYEDSSRKQYF | TGCAGTGCTAGAGATTATGAGGACTCCAGCCGTAAGCAGTACTTC
NA | NA | 15 | TRBJ2-4 | TRBV25-1 | CASSESRGAKNIQYF | TGTGCCAGCAGTGAATCTCGGGGGGCCAAAAACATTCAGTACTTC
NA | TRBD2 | 18 | TRBJ2-5 | TRBV11-2 | CASSLGGRTSLREETQYF | TGTGCCAGCAGCTTAGGCGGACGGACTAGCCTCAGAGAAGAGACCCAGTACTTC
few | NA | 13 | TRBJ2-1 | TRBV5-1 | CASSFRERNEQFF | TGCGCCAGCAGCTTCAGGGAGAGAAATGAGCAGTTCTTC
NA | NA | 15 | TRBJ2-3 | TRBV4-2 | CVSSQGIASTDTQYF | TGTGTCAGCAGCCAAGGAATCGCCTCCACAGATACGCAGTATTTT